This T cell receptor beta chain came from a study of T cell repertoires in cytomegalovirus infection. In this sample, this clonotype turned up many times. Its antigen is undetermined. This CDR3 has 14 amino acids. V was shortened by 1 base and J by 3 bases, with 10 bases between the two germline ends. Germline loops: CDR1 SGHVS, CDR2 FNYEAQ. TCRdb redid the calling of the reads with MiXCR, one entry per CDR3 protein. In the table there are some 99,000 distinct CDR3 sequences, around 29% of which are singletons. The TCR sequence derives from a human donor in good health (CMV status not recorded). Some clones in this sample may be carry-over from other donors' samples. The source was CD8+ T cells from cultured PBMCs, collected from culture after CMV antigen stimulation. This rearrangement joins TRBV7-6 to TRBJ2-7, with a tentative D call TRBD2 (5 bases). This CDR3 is CASSLGYGIYEQYF. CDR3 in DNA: TGTGCCAGCAGCTTAGGATACGGGATCTACGAGCAGTACTTC.